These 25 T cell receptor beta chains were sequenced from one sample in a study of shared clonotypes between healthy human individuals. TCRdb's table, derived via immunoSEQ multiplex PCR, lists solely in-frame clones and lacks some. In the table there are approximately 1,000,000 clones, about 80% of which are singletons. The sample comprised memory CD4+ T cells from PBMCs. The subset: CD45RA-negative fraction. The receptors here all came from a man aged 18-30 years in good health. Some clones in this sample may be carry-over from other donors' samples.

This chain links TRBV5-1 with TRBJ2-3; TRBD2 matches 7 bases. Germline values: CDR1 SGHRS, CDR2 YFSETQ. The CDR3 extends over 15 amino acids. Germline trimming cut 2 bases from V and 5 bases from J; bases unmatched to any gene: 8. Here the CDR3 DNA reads TGCGCCAGCAGCTTTCTTCGACTAGCAGGAGATACGCAGTATTTT. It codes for CASSFLRLAGDTQYF.

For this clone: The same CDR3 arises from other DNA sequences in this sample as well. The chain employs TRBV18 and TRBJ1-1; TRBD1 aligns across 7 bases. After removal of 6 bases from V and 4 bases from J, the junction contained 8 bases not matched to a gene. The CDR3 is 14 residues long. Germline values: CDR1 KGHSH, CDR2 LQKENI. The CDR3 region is CASSRQGGFTEAFF. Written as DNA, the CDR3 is TGTGCCAGCTCTCGACAGGGCGGGTTCACTGAAGCTTTCTTT.

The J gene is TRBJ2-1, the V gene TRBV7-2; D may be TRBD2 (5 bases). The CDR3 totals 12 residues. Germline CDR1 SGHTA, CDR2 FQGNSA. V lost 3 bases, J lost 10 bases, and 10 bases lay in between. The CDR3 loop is CASSFIGGEQFF. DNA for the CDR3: TGTGCCAGCAGCTTCATAGGAGGCGAGCAGTTCTTC.

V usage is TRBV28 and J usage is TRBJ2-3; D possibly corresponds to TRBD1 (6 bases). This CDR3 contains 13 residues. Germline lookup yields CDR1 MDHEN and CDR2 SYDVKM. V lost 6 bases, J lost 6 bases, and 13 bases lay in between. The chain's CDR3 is CASSPAGADTQYF. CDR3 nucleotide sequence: TGTGCCAGCAGCCCTGCAGGGGCGGATACGCAGTATTTT.

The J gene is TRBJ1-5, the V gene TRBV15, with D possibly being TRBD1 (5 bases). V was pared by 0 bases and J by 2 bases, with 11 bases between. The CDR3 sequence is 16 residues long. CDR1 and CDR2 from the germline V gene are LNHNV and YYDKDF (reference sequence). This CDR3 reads CATSRDRQGGNQPQHF. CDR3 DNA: TGTGCCACCAGCAGAGATAGGCAGGGCGGCAATCAGCCCCAGCATTTT.

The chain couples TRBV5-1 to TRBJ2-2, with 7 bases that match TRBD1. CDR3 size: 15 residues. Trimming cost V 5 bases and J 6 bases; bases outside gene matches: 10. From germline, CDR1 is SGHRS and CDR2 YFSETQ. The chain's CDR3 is CASRRIGGDAGELFF. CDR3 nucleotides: TGCGCCAGCAGAAGGATAGGGGGCGACGCCGGGGAGCTGTTTTTT.

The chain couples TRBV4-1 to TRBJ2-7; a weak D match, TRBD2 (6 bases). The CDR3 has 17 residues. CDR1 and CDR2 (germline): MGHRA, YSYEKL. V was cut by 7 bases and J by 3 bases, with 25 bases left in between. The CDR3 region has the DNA TGCGCCAGCAAACAAAGCAGTATGGCGGGAAAGGACTACGAGCAGTACTTC. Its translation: CASKQSSMAGKDYEQYF.

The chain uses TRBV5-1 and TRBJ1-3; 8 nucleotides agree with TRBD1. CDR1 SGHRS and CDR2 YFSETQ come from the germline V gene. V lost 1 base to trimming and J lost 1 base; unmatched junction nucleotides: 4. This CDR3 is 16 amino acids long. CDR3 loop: CASSLTGGPSGNTIYF. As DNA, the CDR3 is TGCGCCAGCAGCTTGACAGGGGGGCCTTCTGGAAACACCATATATTTT. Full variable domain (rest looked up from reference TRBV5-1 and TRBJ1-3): KAGVTQTPRYLIKTRGQQVTLSCSPISGHRSVSWYQQTPGQGLQFLFEYFSETQRNKGNFPGRFSGRQFSNSRSEMNVSTLELGDSALYLCASSLTGGPSGNTIYFGEGSWLTVV.

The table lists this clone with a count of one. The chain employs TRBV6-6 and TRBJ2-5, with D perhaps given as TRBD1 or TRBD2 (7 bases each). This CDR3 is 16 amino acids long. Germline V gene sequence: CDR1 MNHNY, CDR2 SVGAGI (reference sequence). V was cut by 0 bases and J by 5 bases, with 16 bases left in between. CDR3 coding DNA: TGTGCCAGCAGTTACTCATGGGGAGGGGGCCGGGAGACCCAGTACTTC. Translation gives CASSYSWGGGRETQYF.

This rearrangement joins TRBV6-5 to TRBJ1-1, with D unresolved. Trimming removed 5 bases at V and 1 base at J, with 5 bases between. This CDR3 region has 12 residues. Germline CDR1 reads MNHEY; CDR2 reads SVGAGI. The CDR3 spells CASSRANTEAFF. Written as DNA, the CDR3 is TGTGCCAGCAGTCGGGCGAACACTGAAGCTTTCTTT.

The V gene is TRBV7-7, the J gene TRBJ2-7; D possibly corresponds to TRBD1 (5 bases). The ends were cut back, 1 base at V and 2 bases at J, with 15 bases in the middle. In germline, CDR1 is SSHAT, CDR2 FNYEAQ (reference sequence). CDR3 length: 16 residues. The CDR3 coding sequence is TGTGCCAGCAGCTTAGAGGGGCACTTTTTTACCTACGAGCAGTACTTC. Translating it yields CASSLEGHFFTYEQYF.

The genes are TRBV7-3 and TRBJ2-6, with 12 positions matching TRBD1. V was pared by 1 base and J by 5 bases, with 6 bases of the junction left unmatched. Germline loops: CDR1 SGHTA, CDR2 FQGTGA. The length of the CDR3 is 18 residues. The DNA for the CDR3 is TGTGCCAGCAGCTTAAGGGGACAGGGGGCCCTCTGGGCCAACGTCCTGACTTTC. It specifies CASSLRGQGALWANVLTF.

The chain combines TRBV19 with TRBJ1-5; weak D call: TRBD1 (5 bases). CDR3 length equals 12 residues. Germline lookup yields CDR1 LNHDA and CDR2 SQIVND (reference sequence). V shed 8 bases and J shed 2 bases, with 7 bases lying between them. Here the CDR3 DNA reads TGTGCCAGTTTGGGGGGCAATCAGCCCCAGCATTTT. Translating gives CASLGGNQPQHF.

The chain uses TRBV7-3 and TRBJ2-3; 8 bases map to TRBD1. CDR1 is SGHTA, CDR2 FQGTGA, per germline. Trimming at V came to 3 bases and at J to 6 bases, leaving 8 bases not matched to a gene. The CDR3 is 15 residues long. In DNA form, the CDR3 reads TGTGCCAGCAGCTTGCGACAGGGGAGGATGGATACGCAGTATTTT. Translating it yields CASSLRQGRMDTQYF.

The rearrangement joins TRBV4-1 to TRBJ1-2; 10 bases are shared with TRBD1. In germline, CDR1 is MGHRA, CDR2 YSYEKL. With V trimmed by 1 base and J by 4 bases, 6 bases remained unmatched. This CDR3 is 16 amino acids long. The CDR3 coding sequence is TGCGCCAGCAGCCAAGTGGAGACAGGGGGCTTCTATGGCTACACCTTC. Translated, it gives CASSQVETGGFYGYTF.

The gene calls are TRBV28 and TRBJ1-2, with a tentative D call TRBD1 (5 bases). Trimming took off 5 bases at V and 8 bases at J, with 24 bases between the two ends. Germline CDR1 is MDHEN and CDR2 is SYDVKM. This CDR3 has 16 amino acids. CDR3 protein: CASSPRGGRPPGGYTF. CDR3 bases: TGTGCCAGCAGTCCCCGGGGGGGAAGGCCCCCGGGGGGCTACACCTTC.

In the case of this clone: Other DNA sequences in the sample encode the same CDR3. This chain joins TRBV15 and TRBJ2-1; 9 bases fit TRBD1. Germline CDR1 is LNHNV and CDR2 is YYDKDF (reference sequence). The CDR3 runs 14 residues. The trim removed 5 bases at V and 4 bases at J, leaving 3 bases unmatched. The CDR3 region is CATSLGQGYNEQFF. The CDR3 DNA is TGTGCCACCAGCTTGGGACAGGGATACAATGAGCAGTTCTTC. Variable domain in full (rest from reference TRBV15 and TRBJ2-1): DAMVIQNPRYQVTQFGKPVTLSCSQTLNHNVMYWYQQKSSQAPKLLFHYYDKDFNNEADTPDNFQSRRPNTSFCFLDIRSPGLGDTAMYLCATSLGQGYNEQFFGPGTRLTVL.

CDR3 residues: CASSLSRGPGSPLHF. The CDR3 coding sequence is TGCGCCAGCAGCTTGTCCAGGGGGCCGGGATCACCCCTCCACTTT. This rearrangement joins TRBV5-1 to TRBJ1-6, with 8 nucleotides matching TRBD1. The CDR3 runs to 15 residues. V lost 1 base to trimming and J lost 10 bases; unmatched junction nucleotides: 7. Germline-derived CDR1 and CDR2 are SGHRS and YFSETQ.

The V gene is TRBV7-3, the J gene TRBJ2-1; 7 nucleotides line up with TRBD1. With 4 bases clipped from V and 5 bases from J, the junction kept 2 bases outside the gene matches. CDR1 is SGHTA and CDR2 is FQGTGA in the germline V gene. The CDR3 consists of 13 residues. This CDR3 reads CASSWGQNNEQFF. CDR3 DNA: TGTGCCAGCAGCTGGGGACAGAACAATGAGCAGTTCTTC.

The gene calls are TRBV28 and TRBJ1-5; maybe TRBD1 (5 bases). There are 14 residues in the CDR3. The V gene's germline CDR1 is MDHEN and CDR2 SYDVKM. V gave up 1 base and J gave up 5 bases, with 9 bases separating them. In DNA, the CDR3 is TGTGCCAGCAGTTTATCTCAAGGGGATCAGCCCCAGCATTTT. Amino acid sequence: CASSLSQGDQPQHF. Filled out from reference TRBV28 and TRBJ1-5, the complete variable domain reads DVKVTQSSRYLVKRTGEKVFLECVQDMDHENMFWYRQDPGLGLRLIYFSYDVKMKEKGDIPEGYSVSREKKERFSLILESASTNQTSMYLCASSLSQGDQPQHFGDGTRLSIL.

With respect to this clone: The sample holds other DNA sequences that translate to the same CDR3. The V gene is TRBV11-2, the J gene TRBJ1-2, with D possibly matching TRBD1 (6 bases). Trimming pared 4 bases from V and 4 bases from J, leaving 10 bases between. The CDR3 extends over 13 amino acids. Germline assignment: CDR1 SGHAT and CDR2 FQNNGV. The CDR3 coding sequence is TGTGCCAGCAGCTCGGGACAATCCTATGGCTACACCTTC. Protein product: CASSSGQSYGYTF.

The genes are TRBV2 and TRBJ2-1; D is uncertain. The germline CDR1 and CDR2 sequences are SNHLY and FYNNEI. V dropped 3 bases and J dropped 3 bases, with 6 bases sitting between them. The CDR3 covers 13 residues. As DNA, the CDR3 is TGTGCCAGCAGTGAGAACCTCTACAATGAGCAGTTCTTC. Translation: CASSENLYNEQFF.

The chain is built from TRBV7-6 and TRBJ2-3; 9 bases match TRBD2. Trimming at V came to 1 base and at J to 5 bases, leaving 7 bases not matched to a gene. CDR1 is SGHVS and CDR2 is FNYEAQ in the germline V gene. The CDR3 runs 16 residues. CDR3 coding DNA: TGTGCCAGCAGCTTAGGAGGCGGGAGGGCCGGAGATACGCAGTATTTT. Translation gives CASSLGGGRAGDTQYF. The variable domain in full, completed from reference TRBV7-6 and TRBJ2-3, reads GAGVSQSPRYKVTKRGQDVALRCDPISGHVSLYWYRQALGQGPEFLTYFNYEAQQDKSGLPNDRFSAERPEGSISTLTIQRTEQRDSAMYRCASSLGGGRAGDTQYFGPGTRLTVL.

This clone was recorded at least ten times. The CDR3 nucleotides are TGTGCCAGCTCAGGGTCCCGCACTAGCGGCCTCTACAATGAGCAGTTCTTC. This codes for CASSGSRTSGLYNEQFF. This chain joins TRBV18 and TRBJ2-1; TRBD2 matches 8 bases. This CDR3 region has 17 residues. V lost 5 bases, J lost 3 bases, and 12 bases stayed unmatched. The germline V gene encodes CDR1 KGHSH and CDR2 LQKENI.

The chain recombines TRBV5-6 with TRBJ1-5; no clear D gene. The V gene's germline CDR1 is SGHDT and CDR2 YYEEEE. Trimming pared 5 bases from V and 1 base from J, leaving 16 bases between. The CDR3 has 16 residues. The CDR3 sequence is CASRAWGGASNQPQHF. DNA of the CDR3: TGTGCCAGCAGAGCCTGGGGTGGCGCCAGCAATCAGCCCCAGCATTTT.